This TCR beta chain was identified in a study of blood T cell repertoires in COVID-19. Here immunoSEQ multiplex PCR was the method, and the copy in TCRdb shows in-frame clones only, minus some. The repertoire holds about 280,000 clones, with more than 75% as singletons. CDR3 length: 17 amino acids. V was clipped by 2 bases and J by 6 bases; unmatched bases: 9. Germline V gene data show CDR1 as ENHRY and CDR2 as SYGVKD. This clonotype was obtained from a young woman who had recovered from COVID-19. The sequenced material came from peripheral blood. The chain has TRBV10-3 and TRBJ1-6, with 8 nucleotides matching TRBD1. The CDR3 here is CAISEMIQGAANSPLHF. Here the CDR3 DNA reads TGTGCCATCAGTGAGATGATCCAGGGGGCGGCTAATTCACCCCTCCACTTT.